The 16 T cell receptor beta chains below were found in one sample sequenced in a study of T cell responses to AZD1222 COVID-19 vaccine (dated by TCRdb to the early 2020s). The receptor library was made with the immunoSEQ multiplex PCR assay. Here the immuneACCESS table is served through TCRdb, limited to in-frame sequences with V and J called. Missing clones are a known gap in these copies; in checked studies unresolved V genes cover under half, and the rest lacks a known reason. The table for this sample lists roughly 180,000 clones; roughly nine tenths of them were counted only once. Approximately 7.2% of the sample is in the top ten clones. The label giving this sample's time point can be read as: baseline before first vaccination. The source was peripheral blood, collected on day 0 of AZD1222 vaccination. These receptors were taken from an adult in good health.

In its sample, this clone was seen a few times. CDR3 sequence (DNA): TGTGCCAGCAGTTACTCAGTATTTATGGGCTACACCTTC. Residues: CASSYSVFMGYTF. The chain carries TRBV6-5 and TRBJ1-2; D is uncertain. The CDR3 totals 13 residues. The germline V gene has CDR1 MNHEY and CDR2 SVGAGI. V lost 0 bases, J lost 8 bases, and 10 bases lay in between.

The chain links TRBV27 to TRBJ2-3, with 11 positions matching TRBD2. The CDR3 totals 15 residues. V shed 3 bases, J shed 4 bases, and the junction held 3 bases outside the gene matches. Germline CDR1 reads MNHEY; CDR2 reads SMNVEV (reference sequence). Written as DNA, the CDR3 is TGTGCCAGCAGTTTTAGCGGGGGGGCACCAGATACGCAGTATTTT. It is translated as CASSFSGGAPDTQYF.

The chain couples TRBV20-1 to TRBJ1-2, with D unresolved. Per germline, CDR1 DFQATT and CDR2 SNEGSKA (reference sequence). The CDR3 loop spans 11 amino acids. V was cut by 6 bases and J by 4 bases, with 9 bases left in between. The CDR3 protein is CSALRAYGYTF. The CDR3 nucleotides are TGCAGTGCCCTGCGTGCCTATGGCTACACCTTC.

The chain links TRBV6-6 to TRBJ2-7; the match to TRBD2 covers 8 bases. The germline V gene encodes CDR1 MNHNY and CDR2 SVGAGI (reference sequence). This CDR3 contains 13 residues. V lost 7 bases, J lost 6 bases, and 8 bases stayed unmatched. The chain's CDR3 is CASNPGGAAEQYV. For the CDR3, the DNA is TGTGCCAGCAACCCGGGGGGGGCTGCCGAGCAGTACGTC.

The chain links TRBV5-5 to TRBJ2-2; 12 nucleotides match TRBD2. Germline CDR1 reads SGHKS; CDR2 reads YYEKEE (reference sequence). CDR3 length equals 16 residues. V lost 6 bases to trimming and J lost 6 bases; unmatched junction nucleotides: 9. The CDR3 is CASTRKTSGGPGELFF. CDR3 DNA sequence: TGTGCCAGCACCCGAAAGACTAGCGGGGGACCCGGGGAGCTGTTTTTT.

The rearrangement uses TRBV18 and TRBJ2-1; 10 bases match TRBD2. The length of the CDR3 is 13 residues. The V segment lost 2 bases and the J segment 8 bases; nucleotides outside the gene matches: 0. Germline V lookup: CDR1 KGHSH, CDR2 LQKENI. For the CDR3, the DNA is TGTGCCAGCTCACCAGGGACTAGCGATGAGCAGTTCTTC. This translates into CASSPGTSDEQFF. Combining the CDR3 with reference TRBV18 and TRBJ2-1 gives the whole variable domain NAGVMQNPRHLVRRRGQEARLRCSPMKGHSHVYWYRQLPEEGLKFMVYLQKENIIDESGMPKERFSAEFPKEGPSILRIQQVVRGDSAAYFCASSPGTSDEQFFGPGTRLTVL.

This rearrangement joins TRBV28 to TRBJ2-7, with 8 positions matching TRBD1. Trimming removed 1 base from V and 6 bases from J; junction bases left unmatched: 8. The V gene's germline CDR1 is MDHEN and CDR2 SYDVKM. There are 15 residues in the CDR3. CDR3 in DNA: TGTGCCAGCAGTTTATCTGGCAGGGGGCGCGTCGAGCAGTACTTC. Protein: CASSLSGRGRVEQYF.

Here the CDR3 reads CASSSTSGGKETQYF. CDR3 coding DNA: TGTGCCAGCAGTTCGACTAGCGGGGGGAAAGAGACCCAGTACTTC. The V call is TRBV6-1, the J call TRBJ2-5; 13 positions agree with TRBD2. Germline assignment: CDR1 MNHNS and CDR2 SASEGT. Losses at the gene ends were 5 bases for V and 3 bases for J; bases not matched to a gene: 3. This CDR3 is 15 amino acids long.

The CDR3 loop is CASRRTGISYNEQFF. In DNA, the CDR3 is TGTGCCAGCAGAAGGACAGGGATTTCCTACAATGAGCAGTTCTTC. The chain joins TRBV6-5 to TRBJ2-1, with TRBD1 matching 8 bases. The CDR3 loop spans 15 amino acids. Per the germline V gene, CDR1 is MNHEY and CDR2 is SVGAGI. V shed 6 bases, J shed 1 base, and the junction held 5 bases outside the gene matches.

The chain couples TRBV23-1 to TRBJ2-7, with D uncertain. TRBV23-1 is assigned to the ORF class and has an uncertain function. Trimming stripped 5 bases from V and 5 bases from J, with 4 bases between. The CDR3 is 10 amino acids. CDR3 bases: TGCGCCAGCAGTATCCACGAGCAGTACTTC. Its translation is CASSIHEQYF.

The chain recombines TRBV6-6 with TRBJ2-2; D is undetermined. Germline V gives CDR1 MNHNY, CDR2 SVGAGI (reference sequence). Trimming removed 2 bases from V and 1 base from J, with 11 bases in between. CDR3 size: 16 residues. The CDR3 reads CASSYNLAGNTGELFF. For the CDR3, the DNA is TGTGCCAGCAGTTACAACCTGGCCGGGAACACCGGGGAGCTGTTTTTT.

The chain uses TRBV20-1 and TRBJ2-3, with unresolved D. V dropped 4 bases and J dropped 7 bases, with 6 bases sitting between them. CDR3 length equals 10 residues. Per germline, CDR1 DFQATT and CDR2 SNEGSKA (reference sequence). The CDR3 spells CSAILNTQYF. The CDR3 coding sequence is TGCAGTGCTATATTAAATACGCAGTATTTT.

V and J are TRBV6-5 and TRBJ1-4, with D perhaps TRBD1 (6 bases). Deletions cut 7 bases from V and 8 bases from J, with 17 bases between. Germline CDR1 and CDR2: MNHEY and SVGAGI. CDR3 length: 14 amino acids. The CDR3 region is CASMAGAAKEKLFF. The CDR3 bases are TGTGCCAGCATGGCGGGGGCCGCCAAAGAAAAACTGTTTTTT.

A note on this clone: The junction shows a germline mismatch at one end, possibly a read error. The CDR3 region has the DNA TGTGCCAGCAGCTTGGATCGTATGTATACCGGGGAGCTTTTTTTT. Its translation: CASSLDRMYTGELFF. This sequence joins TRBV5-4 and TRBJ2-2; a possible D gene is TRBD2 (5 bases). The CDR3 is made up of 15 amino acids. CDR1 SGHNT and CDR2 YYREEE come from the germline V gene (reference sequence). Complete variable domain (other parts from reference TRBV5-4 and TRBJ2-2): ETGVTQSPTHLIKTRGQQVTLRCSSQSGHNTVSWYQQALGQGPQFIFQYYREEENGRGNFPPRFSGLQFPNYSSELNVNALELDDSALYLCASSLDRMYTGELFFGEGSRLTVL.

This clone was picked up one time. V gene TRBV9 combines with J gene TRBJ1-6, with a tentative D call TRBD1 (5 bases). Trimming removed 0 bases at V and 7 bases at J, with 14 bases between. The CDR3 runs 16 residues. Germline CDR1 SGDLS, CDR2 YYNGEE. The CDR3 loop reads CASSVAQDTVNSPLHF. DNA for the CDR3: TGTGCCAGCAGCGTAGCCCAGGACACGGTAAATTCACCCCTCCACTTT.

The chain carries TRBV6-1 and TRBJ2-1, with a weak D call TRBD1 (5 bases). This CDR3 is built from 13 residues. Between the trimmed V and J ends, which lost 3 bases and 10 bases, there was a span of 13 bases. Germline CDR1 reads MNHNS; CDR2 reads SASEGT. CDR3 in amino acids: CASSEVSPGEQFF. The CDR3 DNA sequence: TGTGCCAGCAGTGAGGTATCACCAGGGGAGCAGTTCTTC.